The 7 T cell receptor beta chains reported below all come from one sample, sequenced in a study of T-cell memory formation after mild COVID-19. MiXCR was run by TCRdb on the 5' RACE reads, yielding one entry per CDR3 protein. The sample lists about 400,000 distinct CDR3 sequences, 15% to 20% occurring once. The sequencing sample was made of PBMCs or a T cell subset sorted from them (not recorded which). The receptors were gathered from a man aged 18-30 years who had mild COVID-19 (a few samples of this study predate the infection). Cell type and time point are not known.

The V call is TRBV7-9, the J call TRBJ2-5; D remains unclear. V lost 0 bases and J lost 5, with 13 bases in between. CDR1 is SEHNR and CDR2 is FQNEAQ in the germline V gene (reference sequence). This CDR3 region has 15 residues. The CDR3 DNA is TGTGCCAGCAGCTTAGCTAGTGACGTTTTGGAGACCCAGTACTTC. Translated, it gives CASSLASDVLETQYF.

In DNA, the CDR3 is TGTGCCATCAGCCGAACGGGACTAGCGGGGGCAAACACCGGGGAGCTGTTTTTT. Protein product: CAISRTGLAGANTGELFF. This chain connects TRBV10-3 to TRBJ2-2, with TRBD2 identical over 14 bases. From germline, CDR1 is ENHRY and CDR2 SYGVKD. V trimming: 6 bases; J trimming: 2 bases; junction bases outside the gene matches: 8. The CDR3 sequence is 18 residues long.

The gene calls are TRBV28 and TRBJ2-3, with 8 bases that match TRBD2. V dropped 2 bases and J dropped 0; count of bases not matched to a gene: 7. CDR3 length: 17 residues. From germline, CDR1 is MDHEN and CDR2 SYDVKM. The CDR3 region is CASSLLGSGESTDTQYF. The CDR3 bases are TGTGCCAGCAGTTTACTGGGTAGCGGGGAAAGCACAGATACGCAGTATTTT. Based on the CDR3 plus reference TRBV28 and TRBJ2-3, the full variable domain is DVKVTQSSRYLVKRTGEKVFLECVQDMDHENMFWYRQDPGLGLRLIYFSYDVKMKEKGDIPEGYSVSREKKERFSLILESASTNQTSMYLCASSLLGSGESTDTQYFGPGTRLTVL.

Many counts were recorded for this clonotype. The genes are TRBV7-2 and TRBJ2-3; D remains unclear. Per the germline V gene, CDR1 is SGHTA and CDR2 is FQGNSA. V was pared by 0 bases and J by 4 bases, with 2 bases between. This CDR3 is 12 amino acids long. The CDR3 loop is CASSLAPDTQYF. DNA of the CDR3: TGTGCCAGCAGCTTAGCCCCAGATACGCAGTATTTT.

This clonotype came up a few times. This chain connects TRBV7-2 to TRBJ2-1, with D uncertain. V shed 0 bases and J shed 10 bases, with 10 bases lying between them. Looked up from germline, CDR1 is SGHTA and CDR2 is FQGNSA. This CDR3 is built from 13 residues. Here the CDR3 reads CASSLASIQEQFF. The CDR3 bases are TGTGCCAGCAGCTTAGCGAGTATTCAAGAGCAGTTCTTC.

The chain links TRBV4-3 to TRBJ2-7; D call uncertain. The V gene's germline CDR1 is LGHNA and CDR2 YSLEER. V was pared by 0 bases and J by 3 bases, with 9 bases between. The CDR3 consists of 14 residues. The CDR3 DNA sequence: TGCGCCAGCAGCCAAGAGATGACGAACTACGAGCAGTACTTC. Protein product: CASSQEMTNYEQYF.

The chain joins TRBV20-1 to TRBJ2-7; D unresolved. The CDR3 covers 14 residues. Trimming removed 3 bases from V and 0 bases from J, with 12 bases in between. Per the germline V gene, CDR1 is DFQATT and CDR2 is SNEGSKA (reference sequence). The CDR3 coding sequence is TGCAGTGCTAGTCGCTGGCAGAGCTCCTACGAGCAGTACTTC. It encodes CSASRWQSSYEQYF.